One sample yielded the 22 T cell receptor beta chains listed below, sequenced in a study of blood T cell repertoires in COVID-19. Measured with immunoSEQ multiplex PCR; TCRdb has only the in-frame clones, and not every one. The table shows about 180,000 clones, with roughly 84% occurring only once. What was sequenced was PBMCs or T cells enriched from blood (not recorded which). Every receptor here comes from a man in his fifties or sixties who had recovered from COVID-19.

CDR3 sequence: CATSGTMNTEAFF. The CDR3 nucleotides read TGTGCCACCTCGGGAACTATGAACACTGAAGCTTTCTTT. The chain employs TRBV10-3 and TRBJ1-1; no reliable D call. The CDR3 extends over 13 amino acids. Between the trimmed V and J ends, which lost 10 bases and 0 bases, there was a span of 12 bases. The germline V gene encodes CDR1 ENHRY and CDR2 SYGVKD.

The gene calls are TRBV5-5 and TRBJ2-2, with a tentative D call TRBD1 (6 bases). This CDR3 is built from 15 residues. Germline V gene data show CDR1 as SGHKS and CDR2 as YYEKEE (reference sequence). V was cut by 0 bases and J by 5 bases, with 11 bases left in between. CDR3 sequence reads: CASSLEGVRTGELFF. CDR3 nucleotides: TGTGCCAGCAGCTTGGAGGGGGTTAGGACCGGGGAGCTGTTTTTT. The complete variable domain, with remaining parts taken from reference TRBV5-5 and TRBJ2-2, reads DAGVTQSPTHLIKTRGQQVTLRCSPISGHKSVSWYQQVLGQGPQFIFQYYEKEERGRGNFPDRFSARQFPNYSSELNVNALLLGDSALYLCASSLEGVRTGELFFGEGSRLTVL.

This clone is large within its sample. This rearrangement joins TRBV5-6 to TRBJ2-7; 9 bases are shared with TRBD1. Trimming at V came to 2 bases and at J to 6 bases, leaving 6 bases not matched to a gene. CDR3 size: 14 residues. CDR1 is SGHDT, CDR2 YYEEEE, per germline. Written as DNA, the CDR3 is TGTGCCAGCAGCTTACGGACAGGGGCTACCGAGCAGTACTTC. Amino acids: CASSLRTGATEQYF.

The chain combines TRBV11-3 with TRBJ2-3; 9 bases match TRBD1. This CDR3 is built from 14 residues. Trimming cost V 5 bases and J 3 bases; bases outside gene matches: 3. Germline V gene sequence: CDR1 SGHNT, CDR2 YENEEA. The DNA of the CDR3 is TGTGCCAGCAGCCGACAGGGGGTAACAGATACGCAGTATTTT. It yields the protein CASSRQGVTDTQYF.

The CDR3 region has the DNA TGTGCCAGCATGTTAGGGGCCGAGCAGTACTTC. The encoded protein is CASMLGAEQYF. The V gene is TRBV6-6, the J gene TRBJ2-7, with a tentative D call TRBD1 (5 bases). CDR1 and CDR2 from the germline V gene are MNHNY and SVGAGI (reference sequence). Between the trimmed V and J ends, which lost 7 bases and 6 bases, there was a span of 10 bases. This CDR3 has 11 amino acids.

V usage is TRBV5-5 and J usage is TRBJ2-7; the D gene is possibly TRBD1 (7 bases). Trimming pared 6 bases from V and 2 bases from J, leaving 18 bases between. The germline gives CDR1 SGHKS, CDR2 YYEKEE (reference sequence). The CDR3 length is 15 residues. The DNA of the CDR3 is TGTGCCAGCAACAAGGAGGGGGCGATAGCCTACGAGCAGTACTTC. Translation gives CASNKEGAIAYEQYF.

The V gene is TRBV19, the J gene TRBJ2-7, with TRBD1 matching over 9 bases. The CDR3 is 15 amino acids. With 4 bases clipped from V and 3 bases from J, the junction kept 7 bases outside the gene matches. Germline CDR1 LNHDA, CDR2 SQIVND (reference sequence). CDR3 loop: CASSSSGTGLYEQYF. The DNA for the CDR3 is TGTGCCAGTAGTAGTTCTGGGACAGGGCTCTACGAGCAGTACTTC.

V usage is TRBV7-6 and J usage is TRBJ2-2, with TRBD2 matching over 8 bases. From germline, CDR1 is SGHVS and CDR2 FNYEAQ. The trim removed 3 bases at V and 8 bases at J, leaving 11 bases unmatched. The CDR3 is 16 residues long. The CDR3 loop is CASSFLAGKFRGELFF. CDR3 DNA: TGTGCCAGCAGCTTCTTAGCGGGGAAATTTAGAGGGGAGCTGTTTTTT.

V and J are TRBV28 and TRBJ2-2; 7 bases map to TRBD1. After removal of 6 bases from V and 4 bases from J, the junction contained 5 bases not matched to a gene. The CDR3 runs 14 residues. Per the germline V gene, CDR1 is MDHEN and CDR2 is SYDVKM. The CDR3 region is CASSQTGSTGELFF. CDR3 DNA sequence: TGTGCCAGCAGCCAGACAGGGAGCACCGGGGAGCTGTTTTTT. Full variable domain (rest looked up from reference TRBV28 and TRBJ2-2): DVKVTQSSRYLVKRTGEKVFLECVQDMDHENMFWYRQDPGLGLRLIYFSYDVKMKEKGDIPEGYSVSREKKERFSLILESASTNQTSMYLCASSQTGSTGELFFGEGSRLTVL.

V is TRBV10-2 and J is TRBJ2-1, with TRBD1 matching 10 bases. This CDR3 comprises 16 residues. CDR1 and CDR2 from the germline V gene are WSHSY and SAAADI. The ends lost 5 bases at V and 0 bases at J; junction bases unmatched: 4. The CDR3 is CASSLTGGASYNEQFF. CDR3 sequence (DNA): TGCGCCAGCAGTTTGACAGGGGGCGCCTCCTACAATGAGCAGTTCTTC.

The chain employs TRBV14 and TRBJ1-1; D might be TRBD1 (6 bases). Looked up from germline, CDR1 is SGHDN and CDR2 is FVKESK. This CDR3 contains 12 residues. V lost 4 bases and J 6 bases, leaving 9 bases between the germline ends. This CDR3 reads CASSRRTAEAFF. CDR3 in DNA: TGTGCCAGCAGCCGAAGGACAGCTGAAGCTTTCTTT.

This chain connects TRBV20-1 to TRBJ1-1; D is possibly TRBD1 (5 bases). CDR1 is DFQATT, CDR2 SNEGSKA, per germline (reference sequence). The CDR3 sequence is 16 residues long. V lost 3 bases, J lost 0 bases, and 17 bases lay in between. CDR3 DNA sequence: TGCAGTGCTAGTTTCGGGGGGTCTTTAATGAACACTGAAGCTTTCTTT. Its translation: CSASFGGSLMNTEAFF.

The CDR3 spells CASSIRVNYGYTF. CDR3 bases: TGTGCCAGTAGTATACGAGTTAACTATGGCTACACCTTC. This rearrangement joins TRBV19 to TRBJ1-2; no definite D call. Germline CDR1 is LNHDA and CDR2 is SQIVND (reference sequence). V gave up 2 bases and J gave up 1 base, with 5 bases separating them. The CDR3 has 13 residues.

V and J are TRBV27 and TRBJ1-1; 8 nucleotides align to TRBD1. The ends lost 4 bases at V and 0 bases at J; junction bases unmatched: 1. The germline CDR1 and CDR2 sequences are MNHEY and SMNVEV (reference sequence). The CDR3 contains 14 residues. Here the CDR3 reads CASSWTGLNTEAFF. DNA for the CDR3: TGTGCCAGCAGTTGGACAGGGTTGAACACTGAAGCTTTCTTT.

This chain joins TRBV19 and TRBJ1-3; TRBD1 agrees at 7 bases. With 3 bases clipped from V and 2 bases from J, the junction kept 7 bases outside the gene matches. Germline V gene sequence: CDR1 LNHDA, CDR2 SQIVND (reference sequence). The CDR3 extends over 16 amino acids. CDR3 protein: CASSIGLTGPGNTIYF. The CDR3, as DNA: TGTGCCAGTAGTATTGGGCTGACAGGGCCTGGAAACACCATATATTTT. Looking up the rest from reference TRBV19 and TRBJ1-3 gives the full variable domain: DGGITQSPKYLFRKEGQNVTLSCEQNLNHDAMYWYRQDPGQGLRLIYYSQIVNDFQKGDIAEGYSVSREKKESFPLTVTSAQKNPTAFYLCASSIGLTGPGNTIYFGEGSWLTVV.

The chain employs TRBV11-2 and TRBJ1-2, with 8 bases aligning to TRBD1. Germline CDR1 and CDR2: SGHAT and FQNNGV. Trimming at V came to 4 bases and at J to 8 bases, leaving 12 bases not matched to a gene. The CDR3 covers 15 residues. In DNA, the CDR3 is TGTGCCAGCAGCTCCATCAGGGGGCGTACGAGCGGCTACACCTTC. This translates into CASSSIRGRTSGYTF.

The chain links TRBV12-3 or TRBV12-4 to TRBJ1-1; the D gene is possibly TRBD1 (6 bases). The CDR3 has 13 residues. V lost 3 bases to trimming and J lost 3 bases, with 8 bases between them. The DNA for the CDR3 is TGTGCCAGCAGTTTTCACAGGGACACTGAAGCTTTCTTT. Translated: CASSFHRDTEAFF.

The rearrangement links TRBV30 to TRBJ2-5, with 7 bases identical to TRBD2. CDR1 and CDR2 (germline): GTSNPN, SVGIG (reference sequence). Trimming took 1 base from V and 5 from J; bases not matched to a gene: 4. There are 13 residues in the CDR3. The CDR3 nucleotides are TGTGCCTGGAGTGAGAGCGGGGTGGAGACCCAGTACTTC. Amino acid sequence: CAWSESGVETQYF.

The V and J genes are TRBV5-4 and TRBJ1-2; D might be TRBD1 (6 bases). This CDR3 spans 15 amino acids. Germline lookup yields CDR1 SGHNT and CDR2 YYREEE (reference sequence). The germline V and J ends were trimmed by 0 bases and 7 bases, with 16 bases remaining between them. In DNA form, the CDR3 reads TGTGCCAGCAGCTTGGGACGGGACATGGGGTCTGGCTACACCTTC. The encoded protein is CASSLGRDMGSGYTF.

The chain combines TRBV19 with TRBJ2-7; 9 bases match TRBD1. The CDR3 length is 15 residues. Germline CDR1 LNHDA, CDR2 SQIVND (reference sequence). The junction had 10 bases not matched to a gene; V was cut back by 6 bases and J by 4 bases. In nucleotides, the CDR3 is TGTGCCAGTAGGGACCGGGACAGGGATGGGTACGAGCAGTACTTC. Amino acid sequence: CASRDRDRDGYEQYF.

CDR3 protein: CASRPTGGLNSPLHF. As DNA, the CDR3 is TGTGCCAGTAGGCCAACAGGGGGCCTTAATTCACCCCTCCACTTT. V and J are TRBV19 and TRBJ1-6, with 9 bases fitting TRBD1. Germline V gives CDR1 LNHDA, CDR2 SQIVND (reference sequence). This CDR3 has 15 amino acids. V trimming: 6 bases; J trimming: 6 bases; junction bases outside the gene matches: 6.

The chain is built from TRBV4-1 and TRBJ1-4; D is unclear. Germline V gives CDR1 MGHRA, CDR2 YSYEKL. This CDR3 region has 14 residues. Trimming removed 5 bases from V and 7 bases from J, with 14 bases in between. The CDR3 nucleotides read TGCGCCAGCAGCTGGACGGAGGCTGGTGAAAAACTGTTTTTT. The encoded protein is CASSWTEAGEKLFF.